The present TCR beta chain was sequenced within a study of blood T cell repertoires in COVID-19. Germline V lookup: CDR1 MDHEN, CDR2 SYDVKM. With V trimmed by 4 bases and J by 0 bases, 4 bases remained unmatched. The CDR3 totals 16 residues. The protocol was immunoSEQ multiplex PCR, while the TCRdb copy is restricted to in-frame clones and leaves out a portion. The sample has about 210,000 clones, 65% to 90% seen once. V and J are TRBV28 and TRBJ1-1; the match to TRBD1 covers 11 bases. This receptor was identified in a middle-aged man who had recovered from COVID-19. The sequencing input was peripheral blood. The CDR3 sequence is CASSSGQGAMNTEAFF. DNA for the CDR3: TGTGCCAGCAGTTCCGGACAGGGGGCGATGAACACTGAAGCTTTCTTT.